The 25 T cell receptor beta chains below were found in one sample sequenced in a study of blood T cells in healthy people across ages. PCR was performed a second time for about 6 to 11 cycles using a sample-barcoded 5' primer and a J-beta primer mix. TCRdb called the 5' RACE reads again in MiXCR, with one record for every CDR3 protein. The sample includes fewer than 900,000 distinct CDR3 sequences, over 45% of them seen just once. What was sequenced was blood. The source of these receptors is a woman aged 55-70 years in good health.

The chain carries TRBV7-2 and TRBJ2-5; D gene uncertain. Trimming removed 4 bases at V and 5 bases at J, with 14 bases between. The CDR3 totals 14 residues. Germline loops: CDR1 SGHTA, CDR2 FQGNSA. The chain's CDR3 is CASSSGSFGETQYF. Written as DNA, the CDR3 is TGTGCCAGCAGCTCCGGGTCGTTTGGTGAGACCCAGTACTTC.

This clonotype was found a few times. J is TRBJ2-7 and V is TRBV5-1; TRBD2 matches at 7 bases. The CDR3 is 14 amino acids. Per the germline V gene, CDR1 is SGHRS and CDR2 is YFSETQ. After removal of 2 bases from V and 6 bases from J, the junction contained 8 bases not matched to a gene. The CDR3 sequence is CASSFGGRTGEQYF. The CDR3 DNA reads as TGCGCCAGCAGCTTCGGCGGGAGAACCGGCGAGCAGTACTTC. Based on the CDR3 plus reference TRBV5-1 and TRBJ2-7, the full variable domain is KAGVTQTPRYLIKTRGQQVTLSCSPISGHRSVSWYQQTPGQGLQFLFEYFSETQRNKGNFPGRFSGRQFSNSRSEMNVSTLELGDSALYLCASSFGGRTGEQYFGPGTRLTVT.

J is TRBJ1-5 and V is TRBV6-6; D is uncertain. CDR1 is MNHNY and CDR2 is SVGAGI in the germline V gene (reference sequence). Trimming pared 2 bases from V and 0 bases from J, leaving 5 bases between. This CDR3 has 14 residues. The CDR3 DNA is TGTGCCAGCAGTTACCTGCTTAGCAATCAGCCCCAGCATTTT. This encodes CASSYLLSNQPQHF.

This rearrangement joins TRBV11-3 to TRBJ2-3, with 9 bases lining up with TRBD2. CDR1 SGHNT and CDR2 YENEEA come from the germline V gene. Trimming cost V 3 bases and J 8 bases; bases outside gene matches: 9. This CDR3 spans 15 amino acids. CDR3 coding DNA: TGTGCCAGCAGCTTTTCAGCGGGAGGCTCAACTACGCAGTATTTT. Translation: CASSFSAGGSTTQYF. The full variable domain, in which reference TRBV11-3 and TRBJ2-3 provide the parts outside the CDR3, is EAGVVQSPRYKIIEKKQPVAFWCNPISGHNTLYWYLQNLGQGPELLIRYENEEAVDDSQLPKDRFSAERLKGVDSTLKIQPAELGDSAVYLCASSFSAGGSTTQYFGPGTRLTVL.

This clonotype was counted only a few times. The chain links TRBV5-1 to TRBJ2-7; D remains unclear. Germline CDR1 and CDR2: SGHRS and YFSETQ. The CDR3 covers 14 residues. Trimming cost V 1 base and J 2 bases, with 10 bases left between them. Here the CDR3 reads CASSLWSRTYEQYF. The CDR3, as DNA: TGCGCCAGCAGCTTGTGGTCAAGAACCTACGAGCAGTACTTC.

This CDR3 reads CASSLRLAISYERYF. The CDR3 nucleotides are TGTGCCAGCAGCTTGAGACTAGCGATCTCCTACGAGCGGTACTTC. The rearrangement links TRBV7-2 to TRBJ2-5; 8 bases map to TRBD2. Looked up from germline, CDR1 is SGHTA and CDR2 is FQGNSA. Losses at the gene ends were 3 bases for V and 13 bases for J; bases not matched to a gene: 16. This CDR3 is built from 15 residues.

This clonotype has only a few counts. The V and J genes are TRBV24-1 and TRBJ2-5, with TRBD2 matching 10 bases. The germline gives CDR1 KGHDR, CDR2 SFDVKD. The CDR3 extends over 16 amino acids. The V and J ends lost 4 bases and 2 bases, in that order; junction bases with no gene match: 6. CDR3 region: CATSEPRTSGQETQYF. The CDR3 DNA reads as TGTGCCACCAGTGAGCCGAGGACTAGCGGACAAGAGACCCAGTACTTC.

The chain employs TRBV10-2 and TRBJ1-2; unclear D gene. The CDR3 consists of 12 residues. V was shortened by 8 bases and J by 2 bases, with 9 bases between the two germline ends. Germline loops: CDR1 WSHSY, CDR2 SAAADI. CDR3 residues: CASRQFNYGYTF. CDR3 DNA: TGCGCCAGCCGCCAGTTCAACTATGGCTACACCTTC.

This clonotype was counted only a few times. This chain connects TRBV20-1 to TRBJ2-1, with D tentatively TRBD2 (6 bases). The CDR3 covers 14 residues. V was clipped by 6 bases and J by 7 bases, with 19 bases between them. Germline values: CDR1 DFQATT, CDR2 SNEGSKA (reference sequence). CDR3 region: CSAKVGSFMNEQFF. CDR3 in DNA: TGCAGTGCCAAGGTCGGGAGTTTTATGAATGAGCAGTTCTTC.

This clonotype has a handful of counts. The chain combines TRBV6-2 or TRBV6-3 with TRBJ2-4; 7 positions match TRBD1. The CDR3 runs 14 residues. V trimming: 6 bases; J trimming: 2 bases; junction bases outside the gene matches: 4. The germline V gene has CDR1 MNHEY and CDR2 SVGEGT. This CDR3 reads CASSPTGTKNIQYF. The DNA for the CDR3 is TGTGCCAGCAGCCCGACAGGGACCAAAAACATTCAGTACTTC.

This chain uses TRBV12-3 or TRBV12-4 with TRBJ1-1; no clear D gene. This CDR3 region has 14 residues. V was clipped by 7 bases and J by 0 bases, with 12 bases between them. This chain's CDR3 is CASNARSMNTEAFF. CDR3 sequence (DNA): TGTGCCAGCAACGCCAGGTCCATGAACACTGAAGCTTTCTTT.

Of note for this clonotype: This may come from a read error, since a much larger clone is one base off. CDR3 nucleotide sequence: TGCAGTGCTCCTTGGGGGCCCCAGCTCTACGAGCAGTACTTC. Its protein is CSAPWGPQLYEQYF. This chain uses TRBV20-1 with TRBJ2-7, with D maybe TRBD1 (6 bases). There are 14 residues in the CDR3. Trimming took 5 bases from V and 3 from J, leaving 17 bases between them. Germline V gene lookup returns CDR1 DFQATT and CDR2 SNEGSKA (reference sequence).

A note on this clonotype: Germline and junction disagree at one end, which may indicate a read error. The gene calls are TRBV28 and TRBJ2-7, with D unclear. The CDR3 contains 15 residues. Per germline, CDR1 MDHEN and CDR2 SYDVKM. The CDR3 bases are TGTGTCAGCAGTTTCCGGGCCCGCAGCCCCTACGAGCAGTACTTC. It is translated as CVSSFRARSPYEQYF.

This chain uses TRBV27 with TRBJ2-1; maybe TRBD1 (5 bases). The J call is doubtful: the DNA matches TRBJ2-7 better. This CDR3 comprises 13 residues. The germline CDR1 and CDR2 sequences are MNHEY and SMNVEV (reference sequence). The CDR3, as DNA: TGTGCCAGCAGTTTCGACAGATACAATGAGCAGTACTTC. Translated, it gives CASSFDRYNEQYF.

The J gene is TRBJ1-4, the V gene TRBV28; D gene unclear. Germline CDR1 is MDHEN and CDR2 is SYDVKM. Trimming removed 2 bases from V and 5 bases from J, with 3 bases in between. The CDR3 consists of 12 residues. CDR3 amino acids: CASSLKNEKLFF. The DNA for the CDR3 is TGTGCCAGCAGTTTAAAGAATGAAAAACTGTTTTTT.

This clonotype was seen just once. This sequence joins TRBV7-8 and TRBJ2-1; D remains unclear. CDR1 is SGHVS, CDR2 FQNEAQ, per germline. V was cut by 4 bases and J by 5 bases, with 6 bases left in between. The length of the CDR3 is 12 residues. The CDR3 DNA reads TGTGCCAGCAGCTCGCGTCACAATGAGCAGTTCTTC. Translating it yields CASSSRHNEQFF. The full variable domain, its missing parts supplied by reference TRBV7-8 and TRBJ2-1, is GAGVSQSPRYKVAKRGQDVALRCDPISGHVSLFWYQQALGQGPEFLTYFQNEAQLDKSGLPSDRFFAERPEGSVSTLKIQRTQQEDSAVYLCASSSRHNEQFFGPGTRLTVL.

The chain carries TRBV12-3 or TRBV12-4 and TRBJ2-6; D gene ambiguous. The CDR3 consists of 14 residues. V was trimmed by 3 bases and J by 2 bases, leaving 5 bases between them. The CDR3 loop is CASSFEAGANVLTF. Written as DNA, the CDR3 is TGTGCCAGCAGTTTCGAGGCTGGGGCCAACGTCCTGACTTTC.

V is TRBV15 and J is TRBJ1-5; 7 nucleotides align to TRBD1. V was clipped by 4 bases and J by 6 bases; unmatched bases: 9. The CDR3 is 15 residues long. Germline CDR1 reads LNHNV; CDR2 reads YYDKDF (reference sequence). CDR3 protein: CATSTGGQKSQPQHF. The CDR3 DNA sequence: TGTGCCACCAGCACTGGGGGACAGAAAAGTCAGCCCCAGCATTTT.

The chain recombines TRBV3-1 with TRBJ2-3; the D is unclear. Trimming left V 0 bases short and J 1 base short, with 8 bases between. In germline, CDR1 is LGHDT, CDR2 YNNKEL (reference sequence). CDR3 length equals 15 residues. CDR3 amino acids: CASSQEFTRTDTQYF. The CDR3 DNA sequence: TGTGCCAGCAGCCAAGAGTTCACCCGCACAGATACGCAGTATTTT.

The rearrangement links TRBV2 to TRBJ2-6, with 8 bases matching TRBD1. CDR3 size: 18 residues. In germline, CDR1 is SNHLY, CDR2 FYNNEI. V lost 10 bases and J lost 0; bases outside the gene matches: 14. Here the CDR3 DNA reads TGTGCCACCAGACCTTCAGGGGGCTCAATCTCTGGGGCCAACGTCCTGACTTTC. The encoded protein is CATRPSGGSISGANVLTF.

J is TRBJ1-2 and V is TRBV24-1; TRBD1 is a possible D gene (6 bases). Trimming stripped 5 bases from V and 4 bases from J, with 10 bases between. Germline V gives CDR1 KGHDR, CDR2 SFDVKD. This CDR3 is built from 13 residues. The CDR3 DNA reads TGTGCCACCAGTGGTAACAGGGCCTATGGCTACACCTTC. This codes for CATSGNRAYGYTF.

The rearrangement links TRBV5-6 to TRBJ2-4; 10 bases align to TRBD2. V dropped 1 base and J dropped 9; count of bases not matched to a gene: 10. The CDR3 runs to 16 residues. CDR1 is SGHDT and CDR2 is YYEEEE in the germline V gene. CDR3 DNA sequence: TGTGCCAGCAGCTTGCCCCGAGCGGGAGGGCCTAGCATTCAGTACTTC. This translates into CASSLPRAGGPSIQYF. The full variable domain, rest sourced from reference TRBV5-6 and TRBJ2-4, is DAGVTQSPTHLIKTRGQQVTLRCSPKSGHDTVSWYQQALGQGPQFIFQYYEEEERQRGNFPDRFSGHQFPNYSSELNVNALLLGDSALYLCASSLPRAGGPSIQYFGAGTRLSVL.

This chain links TRBV4-3 with TRBJ2-2, with D unclear. Trimming took 4 bases from V and 5 from J, leaving 14 bases between them. CDR1 and CDR2 (germline): LGHNA, YSLEER. This CDR3 is built from 15 residues. The CDR3: CASSPDLFLTGELFF. CDR3 DNA: TGCGCCAGCAGCCCAGACCTATTTCTTACCGGGGAGCTGTTTTTT.

The rearrangement joins TRBV6-2 or TRBV6-3 to TRBJ1-5; TRBD1 matches 9 bases. With V trimmed by 11 bases and J by 5 bases, 7 bases remained unmatched. Germline loops: CDR1 MNHEY, CDR2 SVGEGT. The CDR3 is 13 residues long. CDR3 nucleotide sequence: TGTGCCGGACACAGGGGGCGCGATCAGCCCCAGCATTTT. Its translation: CAGHRGRDQPQHF.

The gene calls are TRBV6-1 and TRBJ1-2, with 7 bases fitting TRBD1. Germline loops: CDR1 MNHNS, CDR2 SASEGT. CDR3 length: 14 amino acids. The junction had 8 bases not matched to a gene; V was cut back by 1 base and J by 9 bases. The CDR3 nucleotides read TGTGCCAGCAGTGAAGGGGGACAGAGTTCTCGCTACACCTTC. This encodes CASSEGGQSSRYTF.